These T cell receptor beta chains were read from a single sample in a study of Graves' ophthalmopathy and Graves' hyperthyroidism. TCRdb used MiXCR to reprocess the multiplex PCR reads, holding one entry per CDR3 protein. Altogether about 210,000 distinct CDR3 sequences are present, around 28% being singletons, with the ten largest covering approximately 9.6%. Sequencing used peripheral blood. The receptors come from a man aged 45-65 years with Graves' ophthalmopathy. Each CDR3 is given with its conserved first and last residue. D genes are given only for firm matches. Not every row has a clone size; where given, it reads once, few, many or a size class.

v_call	j_call	d_call	clone_size	cdr3_nt	cdr3_aa
TRBV9	TRBJ1-5	-	-	TGTGCCAGCAGCGTAGATGCAGGGGCCAATCAGCCCCAGCATTTT	CASSVDAGANQPQHF
TRBV6-1	TRBJ1-5	TRBD1	many	TGTGCCAGCAGTGGAAGGACAGGCTTCCCCTATCAGCCCCAGCATTTT	CASSGRTGFPYQPQHF
TRBV20-1	TRBJ2-5	-	many	TGCAGTGCTCCCGGACCCTCCTCGGAGACCCAGTACTTC	CSAPGPSSETQYF
TRBV29-1	TRBJ2-7	-	many	TGCAGCGTTGAAGGGGAAACCTACGAGCAGTACTTC	CSVEGETYEQYF
TRBV6-5	TRBJ1-1	-	-	TGTGCCAGCAGTTACTCGGGGTCTACTGAAGCTTTCTTT	CASSYSGSTEAFF
TRBV12-3/TRBV12-4	TRBJ1-2	TRBD1	few	TGTGCCAGCAGTGGACAGGGATACTATGGCTACACCTTC	CASSGQGYYGYTF
TRBV11-1	TRBJ1-1	TRBD1	once	TGTGCCAGCACCCTGACAGGGCCCAACACTGAAGCTTTCTTT	CASTLTGPNTEAFF
TRBV12-3/TRBV12-4	TRBJ2-7	TRBD2	many	TGTGCCAGCAGTTTGAGGGAGGGATCCTACGAGCAGTACTTC	CASSLREGSYEQYF
TRBV2	TRBJ2-7	-	-	TGTGCCAGCAGTGAAAGGTCCCAGTCCCACGAGCAGTACTTC	CASSERSQSHEQYF
TRBV9	TRBJ2-7	TRBD1	many	TGTGCCAGCAGCTCCGACAGGGCCTACGAGCAGTACTTC	CASSSDRAYEQYF
TRBV15	TRBJ2-5	-	many	TGTGCCACCAGCAGAGATAGGACACGGGGAGAGACCCAGTACTTC	CATSRDRTRGETQYF
TRBV6-2/TRBV6-3	TRBJ2-7	-	many	TGTGCCAGCAAAACCCCTGACGGGAGAAGCCCGCAGGTCTCCTACGAGCAGTACTTC	CASKTPDGRSPQVSYEQYF
TRBV28	TRBJ1-5	-	-	TGTGCCAGCAGTCCTCCCCGCTCCGAGGTCCAGCCCCAGCATTTT	CASSPPRSEVQPQHF
TRBV6-5	TRBJ1-5	-	many	TGTGCCAGCAGAGCAGGGGCATATAGCAATCAGCCCCAGCATTTT	CASRAGAYSNQPQHF
TRBV28	TRBJ1-2	-	many	TGTGCCAGCAGCTGGGACTATGGCTACACCTTC	CASSWDYGYTF
TRBV6-2/TRBV6-3	TRBJ2-7	TRBD2	-	TGTGCCAGCAGTATGCCCGGGAGGGCCGACCACGAGCAGTACTTC	CASSMPGRADHEQYF
TRBV12-5	TRBJ2-2	TRBD2	-	TGTGCTAGTGGTTTGACTCCGGGACTAGCGGGCGGCGAGGAGTCCGGGGAGCTGTTTTTT	CASGLTPGLAGGEESGELFF
TRBV5-1	TRBJ2-2	-	many	TGCGCCAGCAGCCCCGGGTCTATCCCCGGGGAGCTGTTTTTT	CASSPGSIPGELFF
TRBV6-1	TRBJ2-7	-	-	TGTGCCAGCAGTGCGTTAGCGGACCCGGGGAACGAGCAGTACTTC	CASSALADPGNEQYF
TRBV2	TRBJ2-7	-	many	TGTGCCAGCAGTGAAACCCCGTCCTACGAGCAGTACTTC	CASSETPSYEQYF
TRBV3-1	TRBJ2-7	-	many	TGTGCCAGCAGCCCGGGACCCAAAACCCACGAGCAGTACTTC	CASSPGPKTHEQYF
TRBV6-5	TRBJ2-7	-	many	TGTGCCAGCAGTTACTCGTACAGGGCTGGCCACGAGCAGTACTTC	CASSYSYRAGHEQYF
TRBV7-2	TRBJ2-7	TRBD2	many	TGTGCCAGCAGCCAGACTAGCGGGAGGGGCGAGCAGTACTTC	CASSQTSGRGEQYF
TRBV2	TRBJ2-2	-	many	TGTGCCAGCAGTGACGGGTGGGGACGGCGAGGCGGGGAGCTGTTTTTT	CASSDGWGRRGGELFF
TRBV6-1	TRBJ1-1	TRBD1	-	TGTGCCAGCACCTGGCGGACAGGGACAACGACTGAAGCTTTCTTT	CASTWRTGTTTEAFF
TRBV10-1	TRBJ2-7	TRBD2	many	TGCGCCAGCAGTCCCGGGACTAGCGGGAGAGGCGAGCAGTACTTC	CASSPGTSGRGEQYF
TRBV27	TRBJ1-2	-	-	TGTGCCAGCAGGATTCTGGGACACTCATGGCTTAGCTATGGCTACACCTTC	CASRILGHSWLSYGYTF
TRBV6-1	TRBJ2-6	-	many	TGTGCCAGCAGTCAACGTTCGGTCTCTGGGGCCAACGTCCTGACTTTC	CASSQRSVSGANVLTF
TRBV6-1	TRBJ1-1	-	-	TGTGCCACAAGAAGTGGGGGCGCGATCACTGAAGCTTTCTTT	CATRSGGAITEAFF
TRBV5-1	TRBJ1-2	TRBD1	once	TGCGCCAGCAGCATATTCCCTGGACAGGGCGAGTGGGGCTACACCTTC	CASSIFPGQGEWGYTF
TRBV28	TRBJ2-7	-	-	TGTGCCAGTCAGCAGGGATACTCCTACGAGCAGTACTTC	CASQQGYSYEQYF
TRBV2	TRBJ2-7	-	many	TGTGCCAGCAGTGATAGCGAGGGAGACTACGAGCAGTACTTC	CASSDSEGDYEQYF
TRBV28	TRBJ2-5	-	many	TGTGCCAGCAGTCCCCGGAGAACACAAGAGACCCAGTACTTC	CASSPRRTQETQYF
TRBV11-2	TRBJ1-5	-	many	TGTGCCAGCAGCGTACAGGGATACAGCAATCAGCCCCAGCATTTT	CASSVQGYSNQPQHF
TRBV12-3/TRBV12-4	TRBJ1-1	-	many	TGTGCCAGCAGTCGCGACGCGGGGGGTAGGCTGAACACTGAAGCTTTCTTT	CASSRDAGGRLNTEAFF
TRBV7-8	TRBJ1-6	TRBD1	-	TGTGCCAGCAGCTGGGGACAGGTTGTTAATTCACCCCTCCACTTT	CASSWGQVVNSPLHF
TRBV28	TRBJ2-7	-	many	TGTGCCAGCAGTTGGGGGACGGCCACCTACGAGCAGTACTTC	CASSWGTATYEQYF
TRBV14	TRBJ1-1	TRBD1	many	TGTGCCAGCAGCCAAGAATGGAGACCGGGACAGGGGGTGAACACTGAAGCTTTCTTT	CASSQEWRPGQGVNTEAFF
TRBV7-2	TRBJ2-7	-	many	TGTGCCAGCAGCTATTTTCGCTATTCCTACGAGCAGTACTTC	CASSYFRYSYEQYF
TRBV6-2/TRBV6-3	TRBJ1-5	-	many	TGTGCCAGCAGTTACTCGAACCAGGTTAGCAATCAGCCCCAGCATTTT	CASSYSNQVSNQPQHF
TRBV29-1	TRBJ2-7	-	many	TGCAGCGTTGATACCGGGCGGGACGCCTCCTACGAGCAGTACTTC	CSVDTGRDASYEQYF
TRBV30	TRBJ2-5	-	many	TGTGCCTGGAGTGCCAGGGAAGCCCAGTACTTC	CAWSAREAQYF
TRBV29-1	TRBJ1-1	-	-	TGCAGCGGAGGGATCTTCACTGAAGCTTTCTTT	CSGGIFTEAFF
TRBV28	TRBJ1-1	-	-	TGTGCCAGCCATGGGTTGCGGTACACTGAAGCTTTCTTT	CASHGLRYTEAFF
TRBV19	TRBJ1-1	TRBD1	many	TGTGCCAGTAGTCTAAGGACAGGGGGCCTGAACACTGAAGCTTTCTTT	CASSLRTGGLNTEAFF
TRBV24-1	TRBJ2-2	-	many	TGTGCCACCAGTGTCCAGAACACCGGGGAGCTGTTTTTT	CATSVQNTGELFF
TRBV6-2/TRBV6-3	TRBJ2-5	TRBD2	many	TGTGCCAGCAGTTACCGGCGGGAGGGCCCTCGCGAGACCCAGTACTTC	CASSYRREGPRETQYF
TRBV3-1	TRBJ2-7	-	many	TGTGCCAGCAGCCAGGGACTTAAGACCTACGAGCAGTACTTC	CASSQGLKTYEQYF
TRBV12-3/TRBV12-4	TRBJ1-1	TRBD1	-	TGTGCCAGCAGTCCACGGGACAGGGGAAGCCAAGCTTTCTTT	CASSPRDRGSQAFF
TRBV9	TRBJ2-5	-	many	TGTGCCAGCAGCGTAGGGGCGGCACAAGAGACCCAGTACTTC	CASSVGAAQETQYF